These 4 T cell receptor beta chains were all obtained from the same sample, sequenced in a study of beta chain features in type 1 diabetes. The entirety of the isolated RNA underwent reverse transcription, so expressed TCRB transcripts were sequenced. Assay used: immunoSEQ multiplex PCR; TCRdb lists only in-frame clones, some missing. The data hold hundreds of thousands of clones, with 12% to 15% observed a single time. The specimen was central memory CD4+ T cells from blood. Receptor source: a man under 40 in good health.

The rearrangement links TRBV6-1 to TRBJ2-1; D perhaps matches TRBD2 (6 bases). Germline V gene data show CDR1 as MNHNS and CDR2 as SASEGT. The V gene lost 1 base and the J gene lost 8 bases, with 9 bases spanning the gap. The CDR3 has 13 amino acids. In DNA form, the CDR3 reads TGTGCCAGCAGTGAAGGACTAGGCGATGAGCAGTTCTTC. Its protein product is CASSEGLGDEQFF.

The CDR3 spells CASSYSTGVNGYTF. The CDR3 region has the DNA TGTGCCAGCAGTTACTCAACAGGGGTCAATGGCTACACCTTC. This chain uses TRBV6-5 with TRBJ1-2; 7 nucleotides match TRBD1. The length of the CDR3 is 14 residues. The V segment lost 0 bases and the J segment 6 bases; nucleotides outside the gene matches: 4. The V gene's germline CDR1 is MNHEY and CDR2 SVGAGI.

Only a few counts were recorded for this clone. This chain joins TRBV7-2 and TRBJ2-2, with a tentative D call TRBD1 (6 bases). Germline V gene sequence: CDR1 SGHTA, CDR2 FQGNSA. Trimming took off 9 bases at V and 4 bases at J, with 21 bases between the two ends. The CDR3 covers 16 residues. CDR3 amino acids: CASGVGAYPFTGELFF. DNA of the CDR3: TGTGCCAGTGGGGTGGGGGCTTACCCGTTCACCGGGGAGCTGTTTTTT.

This clone was recorded many times. This chain uses TRBV2 with TRBJ2-5; TRBD1 matches 10 bases. CDR3 length: 15 amino acids. V gave up 4 bases and J gave up 0 bases; unmatched junction bases: 2. Germline V CDR1 and CDR2: SNHLY, FYNNEI. CDR3 nucleotide sequence: TGTGCCAGCAGTGCGGACAGGGGGGACCAAGAGACCCAGTACTTC. Residues: CASSADRGDQETQYF.